The 2 T cell receptor beta chains in this list originate from one sample, sequenced in a study of cytomegalovirus exposure and HLA in healthy donors. Primers included in the PCR were 60 Vbeta and 13 Jbeta primers. Sequenced by immunoSEQ multiplex PCR; TCRdb stores in-frame clones only, minus some. In the table there are 110,000 or so clones, less than 80% of which are singletons. The sequencing sample was made of PBMCs. Receptors originate from a woman aged 40 to 50 in good health and CMV-seropositive.

The J gene is TRBJ1-2, the V gene TRBV19; 7 positions match TRBD1. Per the germline V gene, CDR1 is LNHDA and CDR2 is SQIVND (reference sequence). The length of the CDR3 is 15 residues. J was trimmed by 2 bases and V by 9 bases; bases with no gene match: 12. In DNA, the CDR3 is TGTGCCAGCCAAGCCTTGGGACAGAAGAACTATGGCTACACCTTC. It yields the protein CASQALGQKNYGYTF. Full variable domain (missing parts from reference TRBV19 and TRBJ1-2): DGGITQSPKYLFRKEGQNVTLSCEQNLNHDAMYWYRQDPGQGLRLIYYSQIVNDFQKGDIAEGYSVSREKKESFPLTVTSAQKNPTAFYLCASQALGQKNYGYTFGSGTRLTVV.

The gene calls are TRBV9 and TRBJ1-5; 7 nucleotides align to TRBD1. Trimming took 4 bases from V and 7 from J; bases not matched to a gene: 5. Germline CDR1 reads SGDLS; CDR2 reads YYNGEE. The CDR3 extends over 13 amino acids. The CDR3 DNA reads as TGTGCCAGCAGCTCTACAGGGGTCCAGCCCCAGCATTTT. It translates to CASSSTGVQPQHF. The whole variable domain, remainder taken from reference TRBV9 and TRBJ1-5, is DSGVTQTPKHLITATGQRVTLRCSPRSGDLSVYWYQQSLDQGLQFLIQYYNGEERAKGNILERFSAQQFPDLHSELNLSSLELGDSALYFCASSSTGVQPQHFGDGTRLSIL.